Below, 27 T cell receptor beta chains from the same sample are listed, as sequenced in a study of human T cells and chemical hapten exposure. The time point: patch test 2, 6 weeks after DPC sensitization. The treatment denotes: therapeutic diphenylcyclopropenone sensitization with weekly scalp DPC. MiXCR, applied by TCRdb to the RACE reads, yields one record per CDR3 protein. Among approximately 89,000 distinct CDR3 sequences listed, 6.5% to 8.5% were seen once. The sample here was whole blood, taken in connection with sensitization to the hapten diphenylcyclopropenone (DPC). The receptors were gathered from a woman aged 25 to 39 with alopecia areata. Some clones in this sample may be carry-over from other donors' samples.

This clonotype was detected a few times. The chain employs TRBV6-2 or TRBV6-3 and TRBJ2-6; D uncertain. Germline loops: CDR1 MNHEY, CDR2 SVGEGT. V was shortened by 6 bases and J by 1 base, with 10 bases between the two germline ends. The CDR3 length is 15 residues. CDR3 loop: CASSQPQSGANVLTF. The CDR3, as DNA: TGTGCCAGCAGCCAGCCCCAGTCTGGGGCCAACGTCCTGACTTTC.

This clonotype appeared many times. The J gene is TRBJ1-4, the V gene TRBV18; D is possibly TRBD1 (6 bases). This CDR3 region has 16 residues. Germline-derived CDR1 and CDR2 are KGHSH and LQKENI. Trimming pared 4 bases from V and 6 bases from J, leaving 18 bases between. In DNA, the CDR3 is TGTGCCAGCTCACTCCTGACAGGTCGGAGGGATGAAAAACTGTTTTTT. The encoded protein is CASSLLTGRRDEKLFF. The full variable domain, in which reference TRBV18 and TRBJ1-4 provide the parts outside the CDR3, is NAGVMQNPRHLVRRRGQEARLRCSPMKGHSHVYWYRQLPEEGLKFMVYLQKENIIDESGMPKERFSAEFPKEGPSILRIQQVVRGDSAAYFCASSLLTGRRDEKLFFGSGTQLSVL.

This clonotype came up many times. V gene TRBV12-3 or TRBV12-4 combines with J gene TRBJ1-1, with a tentative D call TRBD1 (5 bases). V shed 2 bases and J shed 6 bases, with 10 bases lying between them. This CDR3 contains 13 residues. The DNA of the CDR3 is TGTGCCAGCAGTTTATGGAGGGGCTCTGAAGCTTTCTTT. The encoded protein is CASSLWRGSEAFF.

Ten or more counts support this clonotype. The chain combines TRBV27 with TRBJ1-1; D possibly corresponds to TRBD1 (5 bases). The CDR3 has 15 amino acids. The V gene's germline CDR1 is MNHEY and CDR2 SMNVEV (reference sequence). V dropped 2 bases and J dropped 4 bases, with 14 bases sitting between them. The CDR3 region is CASSLDAGITTEAFF. The CDR3 DNA sequence: TGTGCCAGCAGTTTAGATGCAGGGATTACCACTGAAGCTTTCTTT.

This clonotype has at least ten counts. The chain is built from TRBV2 and TRBJ1-3; a possible D gene is TRBD1 (5 bases). This CDR3 contains 16 residues. Trimming took off 0 bases at V and 2 bases at J, with 11 bases between the two ends. The germline gives CDR1 SNHLY, CDR2 FYNNEI. In nucleotides, the CDR3 is TGTGCCAGCAGTGAAGCGCTTGGGACTCCTGGAAACACCATATATTTT. Residues: CASSEALGTPGNTIYF.

The chain couples TRBV27 to TRBJ1-5, with 7 nucleotides matching TRBD1. The V gene end was trimmed by 4 bases and the J gene end by 0 bases; junction bases not matched to a gene: 15. The CDR3 totals 19 residues. Germline loops: CDR1 MNHEY, CDR2 SMNVEV (reference sequence). In DNA form, the CDR3 reads TGTGCCAGCAGTTCGCGGACAGGACCGCGGCTAAATAGCAATCAGCCCCAGCATTTT. It codes for CASSSRTGPRLNSNQPQHF.

The genes are TRBV7-2 and TRBJ1-4; TRBD1 matches 8 bases. The CDR3 is 15 amino acids. Germline-derived CDR1 and CDR2 are SGHTA and FQGNSA. V gave up 6 bases and J gave up 7 bases; unmatched junction bases: 10. CDR3 in amino acids: CASSRQGAIREKLFF. The CDR3 DNA is TGTGCCAGCAGTCGGCAGGGGGCGATTCGTGAAAAACTGTTTTTT.

This clonotype appeared many times. The CDR3 loop reads CASSLAGQGIYGYTF. The CDR3, as DNA: TGTGCCAGCAGTTTAGCGGGACAGGGGATCTATGGCTACACCTTC. The chain carries TRBV12-3 or TRBV12-4 and TRBJ1-2; the match to TRBD1 covers 10 bases. With 0 bases clipped from V and 4 bases from J, the junction kept 2 bases outside the gene matches. The length of the CDR3 is 15 residues.

The V gene is TRBV7-2, the J gene TRBJ1-2; 7 nucleotides match TRBD1. This CDR3 has 15 amino acids. CDR1 and CDR2 from the germline V gene are SGHTA and FQGNSA. V was clipped by 5 bases and J by 8 bases; unmatched bases: 14. The CDR3 protein is CASSPAHHRGGGYTF. The CDR3 nucleotides read TGTGCCAGCAGCCCCGCTCACCACAGGGGAGGCGGCTACACCTTC.

This clonotype was seen more than once but under ten times. The V call is TRBV10-3, the J call TRBJ2-7; possible D gene TRBD2, 5 bases. Trimming removed 6 bases from V and 2 bases from J, with 11 bases in between. CDR1 and CDR2 (germline): ENHRY, SYGVKD. This CDR3 is built from 13 residues. CDR3 sequence reads: CAIREVLAYEQYF. In DNA form, the CDR3 reads TGTGCCATCAGGGAGGTCCTAGCCTACGAGCAGTACTTC.

This clonotype came up a few times. J is TRBJ1-4 and V is TRBV5-1, with D unresolved. V lost 0 bases, J lost 4 bases, and 7 bases lay in between. The CDR3 contains 14 residues. Per the germline V gene, CDR1 is SGHRS and CDR2 is YFSETQ. The CDR3 spells CASSLGRINEKLFF. CDR3 bases: TGCGCCAGCAGCTTGGGACGGATTAATGAAAAACTGTTTTTT.

The chain recombines TRBV29-1 with TRBJ1-2, with D uncertain. This CDR3 region has 12 residues. Germline-derived CDR1 and CDR2 are SQVTM and ANQGSEA. The V gene lost 4 bases and the J gene lost 4 bases, with 10 bases spanning the gap. CDR3 sequence reads: CSVVTPPYGYTF. The CDR3 region has the DNA TGCAGCGTTGTAACGCCACCCTATGGCTACACCTTC.

The chain recombines TRBV5-1 with TRBJ2-3; no clear D. Looked up from germline, CDR1 is SGHRS and CDR2 is YFSETQ. CDR3 size: 13 residues. V lost 1 base and J lost 2, with 5 bases in between. The CDR3 DNA reads TGCGCCAGCAGCTTGTTCAACACAGATACGCAGTATTTT. Encoded protein: CASSLFNTDTQYF.

The table lists this clonotype with a few counts. The chain recombines TRBV9 with TRBJ1-5; D call uncertain. Germline CDR1 SGDLS, CDR2 YYNGEE. V lost 0 bases to trimming and J lost 10 bases, with 11 bases between them. CDR3 length: 13 amino acids. CDR3 nucleotide sequence: TGTGCCAGCAGCGTAGCTGATGAGGGTCCCCAGCATTTT. Its protein is CASSVADEGPQHF.

This clonotype was recorded only once. The chain employs TRBV12-3 or TRBV12-4 and TRBJ1-1, with D possibly matching TRBD1 (5 bases). V was trimmed by 7 bases and J by 4 bases, leaving 16 bases between them. The CDR3 extends over 14 amino acids. The CDR3 DNA is TGTGCCAGCAATCTGGGGACCGGGGCCACTGAAGCTTTCTTT. Its protein product is CASNLGTGATEAFF.

The sample holds many counts of this clonotype. J is TRBJ2-7 and V is TRBV7-2, with TRBD2 matching 11 bases. The CDR3 is 16 residues long. Germline CDR1 SGHTA, CDR2 FQGNSA. The junction had 6 bases not matched to a gene; V was cut back by 3 bases and J by 2 bases. CDR3 sequence: CASSFSSGGITYEQYF. Written as DNA, the CDR3 is TGTGCCAGCAGCTTTTCTAGCGGGGGGATTACCTACGAGCAGTACTTC.

This clonotype was seen a handful of times. This sequence joins TRBV3-1 and TRBJ2-7; no firm D call. Trimming removed 5 bases at V and 0 bases at J, with 11 bases between. In germline, CDR1 is LGHDT, CDR2 YNNKEL (reference sequence). The length of the CDR3 is 14 residues. DNA for the CDR3: TGTGCCAGCAGCAAAGCCCACTTCTCCTACGAGCAGTACTTC. Its translation is CASSKAHFSYEQYF.

This clonotype has more than one count but fewer than ten. The chain employs TRBV15 and TRBJ1-1; perhaps TRBD1 as D (5 bases). Germline V gene lookup returns CDR1 LNHNV and CDR2 YYDKDF (reference sequence). The V end lost 3 bases, the J end lost 0 bases, and 11 bases lay between the germline ends. The CDR3 totals 15 residues. The CDR3 bases are TGTGCCACCAGCAGGAGACAGACCATGAACACTGAAGCTTTCTTT. This sequence encodes CATSRRQTMNTEAFF.

V is TRBV7-8 and J is TRBJ1-4; D is possibly TRBD1 (6 bases). Germline V gives CDR1 SGHVS, CDR2 FQNEAQ. The CDR3 loop spans 15 amino acids. Trimming stripped 1 base from V and 7 bases from J, with 13 bases between. The CDR3, as DNA: TGTGCCAGCAGCTTAGGGGGGGGGCGGACTGAAAAACTGTTTTTT. This gives the protein CASSLGGGRTEKLFF.

The rearrangement uses TRBV10-3 and TRBJ1-1; D is uncertain. Germline lookup yields CDR1 ENHRY and CDR2 SYGVKD. V was trimmed by 7 bases and J by 2 bases, leaving 11 bases between them. This CDR3 is 13 amino acids long. CDR3 sequence: CAIIGRNNTEAFF. The CDR3 region has the DNA TGTGCCATCATTGGACGGAACAACACTGAAGCTTTCTTT.

This clonotype was observed many times. This chain uses TRBV7-2 with TRBJ2-3; 7 nucleotides agree with TRBD2. The V and J ends lost 1 base and 6 bases, in that order; junction bases with no gene match: 10. Germline V gives CDR1 SGHTA, CDR2 FQGNSA. The CDR3 is made up of 16 amino acids. The CDR3 sequence: CASSLVANPGGDTQYF. As DNA, the CDR3 is TGTGCCAGCAGCTTAGTAGCCAACCCCGGGGGGGATACGCAGTATTTT.

This clonotype was observed at least ten times. The CDR3 protein is CASGLPQDREAFF. Written as DNA, the CDR3 is TGTGCTAGTGGTTTGCCTCAGGACAGAGAAGCTTTCTTT. The rearrangement joins TRBV12-5 to TRBJ1-1; D may be TRBD1 (6 bases). Germline V lookup: CDR1 LGHNT, CDR2 FRNRAP. This CDR3 region has 13 residues. Trimming removed 2 bases at V and 8 bases at J, with 12 bases between.

The sample holds many counts of this clonotype. The V gene is TRBV5-5, the J gene TRBJ2-5; maybe TRBD1 (5 bases). Germline V lookup: CDR1 SGHKS, CDR2 YYEKEE (reference sequence). This CDR3 spans 14 amino acids. Between the trimmed V and J ends, which lost 3 bases and 3 bases, there was a span of 12 bases. The CDR3 coding sequence is TGTGCCAGCAGCTCCCAGCCCAGGGAAGAGACCCAGTACTTC. It translates to CASSSQPREETQYF.

The rearrangement uses TRBV18 and TRBJ1-1; D is undetermined. V lost 6 bases and J lost 0, with 11 bases in between. The germline gives CDR1 KGHSH, CDR2 LQKENI. CDR3 size: 14 residues. Here the CDR3 DNA reads TGTGCCAGCTCCCCAGGTCCGGTGAACACTGAAGCTTTCTTT. Its protein is CASSPGPVNTEAFF.

This clonotype was observed at least ten times. This chain uses TRBV6-5 with TRBJ1-3; 10 nucleotides line up with TRBD1. The junction had 6 bases not matched to a gene; V was cut back by 7 bases and J by 3 bases. The CDR3 sequence is 15 residues long. Germline V gene lookup returns CDR1 MNHEY and CDR2 SVGAGI. CDR3 in DNA: TGTGCCAGCAAACAGGGACAGGGGTATGGAAACACCATATATTTT. Translated: CASKQGQGYGNTIYF.

This clonotype has ten or more counts. The chain links TRBV5-1 to TRBJ2-7; possibly TRBD1 for D (5 bases). Germline values: CDR1 SGHRS, CDR2 YFSETQ. This CDR3 comprises 14 residues. V was clipped by 1 base and J by 2 bases, with 10 bases between them. This CDR3 is CASSLNAGTYEQYF. CDR3 DNA: TGCGCCAGCAGCTTGAACGCAGGGACCTACGAGCAGTACTTC.

The gene calls are TRBV7-9 and TRBJ1-1, with 9 positions matching TRBD1. V trimming: 5 bases; J trimming: 8 bases; junction bases outside the gene matches: 9. From germline, CDR1 is SEHNR and CDR2 FQNEAQ (reference sequence). The CDR3 sequence is 14 residues long. This chain's CDR3 is CASSLRQGEAEAFF. The CDR3 nucleotides are TGTGCCAGCAGCCTTCGACAGGGGGAGGCGGAAGCTTTCTTT.